This record looks at one T cell receptor beta chain sequence and its context. Profiled with immunoSEQ multiplex PCR; TCRdb holds only in-frame clones, not every one. This sample has tens of thousands of clones, with roughly four fifths found just once. The sample belongs to a study of blood T cell repertoires in COVID-19. Study context: The samples span acute and convalescent COVID-19 from the United States, Italy and Spain.

The CDR3 is made up of 14 amino acids. Germline values: CDR1 MNHEY, CDR2 SVGEGT. Losses at the gene ends were 5 bases for V and 6 bases for J; bases not matched to a gene: 8. The chain carries TRBV6-2 or TRBV6-3 and TRBJ2-3, with 7 bases fitting TRBD2. The sample was peripheral blood. This receptor was taken from a human donor in a cohort sampled during active COVID-19. CDR3 amino acids: CASSLAVGDDTQYF. The CDR3, as DNA: TGTGCCAGCAGTCTAGCGGTGGGGGACGATACGCAGTATTTT.